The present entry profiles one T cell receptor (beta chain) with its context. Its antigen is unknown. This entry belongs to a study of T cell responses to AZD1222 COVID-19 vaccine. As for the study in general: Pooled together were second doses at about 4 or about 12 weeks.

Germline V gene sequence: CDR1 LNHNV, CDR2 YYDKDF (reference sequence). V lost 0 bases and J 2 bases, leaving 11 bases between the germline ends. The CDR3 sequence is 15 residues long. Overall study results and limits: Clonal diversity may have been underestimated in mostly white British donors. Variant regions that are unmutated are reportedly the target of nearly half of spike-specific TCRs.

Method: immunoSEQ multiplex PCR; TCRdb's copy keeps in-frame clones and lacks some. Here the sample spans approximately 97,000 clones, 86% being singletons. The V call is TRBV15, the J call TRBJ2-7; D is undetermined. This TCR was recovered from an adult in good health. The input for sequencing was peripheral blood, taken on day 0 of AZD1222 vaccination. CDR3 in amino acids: CATSRDEGLPYEQYF. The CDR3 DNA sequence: TGTGCCACCAGCAGAGATGAAGGCCTCCCCTACGAGCAGTACTTC. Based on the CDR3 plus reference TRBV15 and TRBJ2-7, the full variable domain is DAMVIQNPRYQVTQFGKPVTLSCSQTLNHNVMYWYQQKSSQAPKLLFHYYDKDFNNEADTPDNFQSRRPNTSFCFLDIRSPGLGDTAMYLCATSRDEGLPYEQYFGPGTRLTVT.